The 8 T cell receptor beta chains below were found in one sample sequenced in a study of neurological immune-mediated disorders. TCRdb reprocessed the 5' RACE reads with MiXCR, giving one entry per CDR3 protein. The sample has approximately 50,000 distinct CDR3 sequences, 3% to 3.5% seen once. Sequenced sample: PBMCs. These receptors all stem from a middle-aged man with multiple sclerosis.

This clonotype was recorded many times. V and J are TRBV20-1 and TRBJ2-7; 9 nucleotides line up with TRBD2. The CDR3 length is 15 residues. J gave up 3 bases and V 0 bases, and 6 bases lay outside the gene matches. Germline CDR1 reads DFQATT; CDR2 reads SNEGSKA (reference sequence). CDR3 DNA: TGCAGTGCTAGAGAAGCTAGCGGGGCTCGCTACGAGCAGTACTTC. This sequence encodes CSAREASGARYEQYF.

This clonotype has a count of ten or more. The chain uses TRBV20-1 and TRBJ1-2; no firm D call. There are 10 residues in the CDR3. Germline loops: CDR1 DFQATT, CDR2 SNEGSKA (reference sequence). Between the trimmed V and J ends, which lost 3 bases and 6 bases, there was a span of 5 bases. The CDR3 DNA reads TGCAGTGCTAGGGACGATGGCTACACCTTC. This encodes CSARDDGYTF.

This clonotype was detected ten times or more. The rearrangement joins TRBV5-1 to TRBJ1-1; 7 bases fit TRBD1. CDR1 is SGHRS, CDR2 YFSETQ, per germline. With V trimmed by 0 bases and J by 6 bases, 2 bases remained unmatched. The CDR3 spans 13 residues. CDR3 region: CASSLDRGAEAFF. The CDR3 nucleotides are TGCGCCAGCAGCTTGGACAGGGGCGCTGAAGCTTTCTTT.

This clonotype was counted a single time. This chain connects TRBV6-1 to TRBJ1-4; TRBD1 is a possible D gene (5 bases). V was shortened by 7 bases and J by 0 bases, with 12 bases between the two germline ends. Germline lookup yields CDR1 MNHNS and CDR2 SASEGT. The CDR3 has 15 residues. CDR3 loop: CASMKGPATNEKLFF. The CDR3 nucleotides are TGTGCCAGCATGAAGGGACCTGCAACTAATGAAAAACTGTTTTTT.

This clonotype appeared many times. The rearrangement links TRBV7-9 to TRBJ1-1; D remains ambiguous. Germline V gene lookup returns CDR1 SEHNR and CDR2 FQNEAQ (reference sequence). This CDR3 contains 14 residues. Trimming pared 0 bases from V and 0 bases from J, leaving 5 bases between. CDR3 nucleotides: TGTGCCAGCAGCTTAGCAGGGCTGAACACTGAAGCTTTCTTT. Translated: CASSLAGLNTEAFF.

Many counts were recorded for this clonotype. The rearrangement joins TRBV4-1 to TRBJ1-2; possible D gene TRBD1, 5 bases. Germline CDR1 reads MGHRA; CDR2 reads YSYEKL. The CDR3 consists of 14 residues. V was shortened by 0 bases and J by 8 bases, with 13 bases between the two germline ends. This CDR3 reads CASSQDGRGDGYTF. DNA of the CDR3: TGCGCCAGCAGCCAAGATGGGAGAGGGGACGGCTACACCTTC.

This clonotype was seen at least ten times. The genes are TRBV24-1 and TRBJ2-5, with 10 positions matching TRBD2. CDR3 length: 15 residues. V shed 6 bases, J shed 3 bases, and the junction held 6 bases outside the gene matches. Looked up from germline, CDR1 is KGHDR and CDR2 is SFDVKD. The CDR3 DNA reads as TGTGCCACCAGTCAATCCCTAGCGGGGGAAGAGACCCAGTACTTC. Protein: CATSQSLAGEETQYF.

As to this clonotype: Relative to the germline gene, one junction end is altered; a read error may explain this. J is TRBJ1-6 and V is TRBV7-3; D ambiguous. In germline, CDR1 is SGHTA, CDR2 FQGTGA. The CDR3 loop spans 14 amino acids. CDR3 DNA: TGTGCCAGCAGCTTATCCAGAATTAATTCACCCCTCAACTTT. It translates to CASSLSRINSPLNF.